The T cell receptor beta chain described here comes from a study of Graves' ophthalmopathy and Graves' hyperthyroidism. If patients had other autoimmune diseases, uncontrolled infections, pregnancy or lactation, they were excluded. RNA transcripts served as template for amplifying TCR beta CDR3 sequences. HTBI-primed RT-PCR formed the first round, and a multiplex PCR formed the second. TCRdb used MiXCR to reprocess the multiplex PCR reads, holding one entry per CDR3 protein. Altogether over a million distinct CDR3 sequences are present, 35% to 45% being singletons, with the ten largest covering approximately 10%. The germline gives CDR1 LNHDA, CDR2 SQIVND (reference sequence). The CDR3 totals 13 residues. V was trimmed by 1 base and J by 4 bases, leaving 7 bases between them. Remarks on this clonotype: What it recognizes is unknown.

General study findings and limits: An 81.08% specificity and roughly 90% sensitivity were achieved by a 13-signature model that separated ophthalmopathy from stable hyperthyroidism. Most thyroid clonotypes with frequency above 0.001 were detected in blood too.

The V call is TRBV19, the J call TRBJ1-2; D is uncertain. What was sequenced was peripheral blood or thyroid tissue (not recorded which). The clonotype originates from an adult man with Graves' hyperthyroidism. CDR3: CASSIADGYGYTF. Written as DNA, the CDR3 is TGTGCCAGTAGTATAGCGGACGGCTATGGCTACACCTTC.